One T cell receptor beta chain is described in this entry. This record belongs to a study of cytomegalovirus exposure and HLA in healthy donors. Trimming removed 0 bases from V and 3 bases from J, with 9 bases in between. Germline assignment: CDR1 LGHNA and CDR2 YSLEER. The CDR3 is 15 amino acids. Libraries were prepared by immunoSEQ multiplex PCR; TCRdb keeps only in-frame clonotypes and omits some of them. The sample has tens of thousands of clones, 90% to 96% seen once. The TCR comes from a young woman in good health and CMV-seronegative. The specimen was PBMCs. The V gene is TRBV4-3, the J gene TRBJ1-5; D is possibly TRBD1 (5 bases). The CDR3, as DNA: TGCGCCAGCAGCCAAGAGTCAGGGAACAATCAGCCCCAGCATTTT. This gives the protein CASSQESGNNQPQHF.